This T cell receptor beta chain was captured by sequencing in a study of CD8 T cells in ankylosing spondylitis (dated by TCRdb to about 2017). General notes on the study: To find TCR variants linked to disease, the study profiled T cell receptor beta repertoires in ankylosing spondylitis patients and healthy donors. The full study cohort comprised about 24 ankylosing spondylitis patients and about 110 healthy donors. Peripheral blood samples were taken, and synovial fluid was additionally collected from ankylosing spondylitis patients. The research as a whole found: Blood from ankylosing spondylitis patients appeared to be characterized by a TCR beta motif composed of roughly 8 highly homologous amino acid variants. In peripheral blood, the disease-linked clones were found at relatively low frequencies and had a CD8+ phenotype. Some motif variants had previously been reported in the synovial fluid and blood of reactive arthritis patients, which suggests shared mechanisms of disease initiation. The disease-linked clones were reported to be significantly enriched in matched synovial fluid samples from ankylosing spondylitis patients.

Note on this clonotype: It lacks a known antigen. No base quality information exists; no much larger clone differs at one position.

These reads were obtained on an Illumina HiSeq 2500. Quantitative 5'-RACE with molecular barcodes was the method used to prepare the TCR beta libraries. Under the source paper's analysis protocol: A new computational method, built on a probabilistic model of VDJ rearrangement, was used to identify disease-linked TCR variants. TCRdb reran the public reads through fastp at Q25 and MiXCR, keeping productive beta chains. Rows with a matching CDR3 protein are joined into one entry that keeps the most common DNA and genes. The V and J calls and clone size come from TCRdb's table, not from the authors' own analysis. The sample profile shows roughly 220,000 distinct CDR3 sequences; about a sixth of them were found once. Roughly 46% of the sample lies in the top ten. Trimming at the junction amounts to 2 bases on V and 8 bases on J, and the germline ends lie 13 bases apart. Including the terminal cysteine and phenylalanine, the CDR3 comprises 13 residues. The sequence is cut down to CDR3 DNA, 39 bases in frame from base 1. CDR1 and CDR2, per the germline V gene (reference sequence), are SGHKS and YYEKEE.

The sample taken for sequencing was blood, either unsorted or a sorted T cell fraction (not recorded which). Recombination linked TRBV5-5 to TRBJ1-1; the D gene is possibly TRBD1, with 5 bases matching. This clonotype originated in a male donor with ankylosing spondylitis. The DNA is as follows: TGTGCCAGCAGCTTTTCTGGGGGTCTAGAAGCTTTCTTT. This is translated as CASSFSGGLEAFF.